These T cell receptor beta chains were read from a single sample in a study of control samples from healthy donors and cancer patients. Clones were sequenced by immunoSEQ multiplex PCR, and TCRdb holds only the in-frame ones, with some missing. The table shows about 120,000 clones, with 85% to 95% occurring only once. Sequencing input: PBMCs. Receptors originate from a man at least 80 years old with head and neck cancer. The CDR3 runs from the conserved cysteine through the conserved F or W. Fields, in order: V gene, J gene, CDR3 protein.

TRBV10-2,TRBJ1-4,CASTRYRGEEKLFF
TRBV7-6,TRBJ2-1,CASSLAAGTAINEQFF
TRBV30,TRBJ2-7,CAWSADSPYVHYEQYF
TRBV5-1,TRBJ1-2,CASSLAGNGYTF
TRBV25-1,TRBJ1-4,CASAGTATNEKLFF
TRBV5-6,TRBJ1-5,CASSTSSGPQHF
TRBV7-9,TRBJ2-3,CASSIGTSGTDTQYF
TRBV4-1,TRBJ2-1,CASSQDRLAGGGSYNEQFF
TRBV5-1,TRBJ2-1,CASSSLPGLQNEQFF
TRBV6-5,TRBJ2-5,CAIERRGRETQYF
TRBV11-3,TRBJ2-1,CASSRRYNEQFF
TRBV5-1,TRBJ2-5,CASSLRGRTLGETQYF
TRBV27,TRBJ2-7,CASSLKVVGGEQYF
TRBV7-8,TRBJ2-3,CASSLAVAGPLTDTQYF
TRBV2,TRBJ2-7,CASSDLVSEQYF
TRBV14,TRBJ1-6,CASSQAGFNSPLHF
TRBV7-6,TRBJ2-6,CASSLGAGANVLTF
TRBV6-5,TRBJ1-6,CASSYMGPPSNSPLHF
TRBV18,TRBJ1-5,CASSEGQYNQPQHF
TRBV5-1,TRBJ2-7,CASSRQESYEQYF
TRBV30,TRBJ1-2,CARTRGGIEGYTF
TRBV6-6,TRBJ2-4,CASSPRGLAKNIQYF
TRBV5-6,TRBJ1-6,CASSLGQGGSPLHF
TRBV5-4,TRBJ2-3,CASAPRRGGQSTDTQYF
TRBV11-2,TRBJ2-7,CASSLVGLAGRYEQYF
TRBV4-1,TRBJ2-2,CASSPVGVSGELFF
TRBV2,TRBJ2-1,CASSRNVVTSGTYNEQFF
TRBV4-1,TRBJ1-1,CASSQDWQGRNTEAFF
TRBV6-5,TRBJ1-3,CASNTGGLSGNTIYF
TRBV5-1,TRBJ1-1,CASSPGTPTTEAFF
TRBV6-5,TRBJ2-2,CASRIPLTGELFF
TRBV2,TRBJ1-6,CASSESQIYSPLHF
TRBV5-5,TRBJ2-7,CASSFVGGSYEQYF
TRBV21-1,TRBJ2-2,CASNVEATPNTGELFF
TRBV7-2,TRBJ1-2,CASSPGTGGGGDYGYTF
TRBV5-1,TRBJ1-3,CASRLDGTHGNTIYF
TRBV5-1,TRBJ1-2,CASSSTGDYGYTF
TRBV6-5,TRBJ1-4,CASSYSTGGKLFF
TRBV7-2,TRBJ2-4,CASSPQGRGIQYF
TRBV29-1,TRBJ1-2,CSVAKDGYTF
TRBV30,TRBJ1-4,CAWSVAGLSNEKLFF
TRBV10-2,TRBJ1-3,CASSGSGNTIYF
TRBV7-8,TRBJ2-2,CASSLVRGGTGELFF
TRBV6-5,TRBJ1-3,CASSLNADSGNTIYF
TRBV25-1,TRBJ2-1,CASSDSGRSYNEQFF
TRBV6-5,TRBJ2-1,CASSYSPFAEQFF
TRBV5-8,TRBJ1-2,CASSLIDYGYTF
TRBV3-1/TRBV3-2,TRBJ2-3,CASSQGLTSGGTDTQYF
TRBV29-1,TRBJ1-1,CSVEQDLNTEAFF
TRBV30,TRBJ2-3,CAWSVKFAGVVDTQYF
TRBV18,TRBJ2-3,CASSPGLAGADTQYF
TRBV5-1,TRBJ2-4,CASTGAVKNIQYF
TRBV5-4,TRBJ2-1,CASSLLAAVNEQFF
TRBV19,TRBJ1-5,CASSIGEDRLYSNQPQHF
TRBV3-1/TRBV3-2,TRBJ1-4,CASSPGQRNEKLFF